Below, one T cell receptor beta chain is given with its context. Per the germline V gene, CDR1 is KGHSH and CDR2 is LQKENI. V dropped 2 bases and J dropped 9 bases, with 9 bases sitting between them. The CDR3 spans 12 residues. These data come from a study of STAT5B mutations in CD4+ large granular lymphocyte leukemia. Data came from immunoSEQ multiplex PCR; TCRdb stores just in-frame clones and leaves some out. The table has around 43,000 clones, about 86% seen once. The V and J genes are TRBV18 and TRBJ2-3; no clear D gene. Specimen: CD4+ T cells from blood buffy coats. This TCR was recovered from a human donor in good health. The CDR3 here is CASSPEVETQYF. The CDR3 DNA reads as TGTGCCAGCTCACCAGAGGTGGAGACGCAGTATTTT.